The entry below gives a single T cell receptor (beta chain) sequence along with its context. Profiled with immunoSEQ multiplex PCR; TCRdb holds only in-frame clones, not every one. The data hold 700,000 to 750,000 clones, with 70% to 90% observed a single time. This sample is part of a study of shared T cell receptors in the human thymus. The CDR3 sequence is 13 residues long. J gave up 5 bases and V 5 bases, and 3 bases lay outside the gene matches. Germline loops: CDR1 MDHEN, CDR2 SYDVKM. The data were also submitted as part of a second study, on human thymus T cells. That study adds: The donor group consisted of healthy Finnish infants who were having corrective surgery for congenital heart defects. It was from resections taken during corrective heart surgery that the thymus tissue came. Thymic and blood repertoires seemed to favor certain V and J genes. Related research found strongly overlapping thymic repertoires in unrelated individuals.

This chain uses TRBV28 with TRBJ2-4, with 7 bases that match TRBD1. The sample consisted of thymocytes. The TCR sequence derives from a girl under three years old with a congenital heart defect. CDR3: CASSDRDENIQYF. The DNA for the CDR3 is TGTGCCAGCAGTGACAGGGACGAAAACATTCAGTACTTC.